These T cell receptor beta chains were read from a single sample in a study of siplizumab effects on memory and regulatory T cells. Sequenced by immunoSEQ multiplex PCR; TCRdb stores in-frame clones only, minus some. The sample shows 90,000 to 120,000 clones, approximately 93% of them seen only once. Sample: Tregs sorted from blood. These receptor sequences come from a human donor in good health. CDR3s include the opening cysteine and the closing phenylalanine or tryptophan. A D gene is named only where the DNA matches it firmly.

DNA	CDR3	J	D	length	V
TGTGCCAGCACAGGCTTGGGAATCAGCCCCCAGCATTTT	CASTGLGISPQHF	TRBJ1-5	NA	13	TRBV11-2
TGCGCCAGCAGCTCTGGGTCGGGGTTCCAAGAGACCCAGTACTTC	CASSSGSGFQETQYF	TRBJ2-5	NA	15	TRBV5-1
TGTGCCAGCAGCGACAGGGGATCACCCCTCCACTTT	CASSDRGSPLHF	TRBJ1-6	TRBD1	12	TRBV6-6
TGCGCCAGCAGCCTCAACGCAGGACCTCTTGGGGAGACCCAGTACTTC	CASSLNAGPLGETQYF	TRBJ2-5	NA	16	TRBV4-1
TGTGCCAGCAGCCTTAGTAACACCGGGGAGCTGTTTTTT	CASSLSNTGELFF	TRBJ2-2	NA	13	TRBV9
TGTGCCAGCAGCTTCCAGCTCGGGACAGGGCCCACTAAAGCTTTCTTT	CASSFQLGTGPTKAFF	TRBJ1-1	TRBD1	16	TRBV11-2
TGCGCCAGCACCCGGGACAGGGGATACGAGCAGTACTTC	CASTRDRGYEQYF	TRBJ2-7	TRBD1	13	TRBV5-1
TGTGCCAGCAGCTCAGACCTCAGGGGACCCGGGGCCAACGTCCTGACTTTC	CASSSDLRGPGANVLTF	TRBJ2-6	NA	17	TRBV7-3
TGTGCCAGCAGCTTAGGAGGACGTTACGAGCAGTACTTC	CASSLGGRYEQYF	TRBJ2-7	NA	13	TRBV7-2
TGTGCCAGCAAGAAAACAGGGACTAGTTACAATGAGCAGTTCTTC	CASKKTGTSYNEQFF	TRBJ2-1	TRBD2	15	TRBV14
TGTGCCAGCAGTTTCTGGACGGCGGCGGGGAGGGCCGCCGAGCAGTACTTC	CASSFWTAAGRAAEQYF	TRBJ2-7	TRBD2	17	TRBV27
TGTGCCAGCAGTATCCTAGCGGGGCCCTACGAGCAGTACTTC	CASSILAGPYEQYF	TRBJ2-7	TRBD2	14	TRBV6-1
TGTGCCAGCAGCCTAGGACAGGGGACGGTGAACACTGAAGCTTTCTTT	CASSLGQGTVNTEAFF	TRBJ1-1	TRBD1	16	TRBV5-6
TGTGCCAGTAGTATTGGGCATCTGAACACTGAAGCTTTCTTT	CASSIGHLNTEAFF	TRBJ1-1	NA	14	TRBV19
TGTGCCAGTAGTATGGCGGGTTCGGGAAATGAGCAGTTCTTC	CASSMAGSGNEQFF	TRBJ2-1	NA	14	TRBV19
TGTGCCAGCAGCTTACGGGACAGGGGCACTGAAGCTTTCTTT	CASSLRDRGTEAFF	TRBJ1-1	TRBD1	14	TRBV11-3
TGTGCCAGCAGCCTTAGGTTCAATGAGCAGTTCTTC	CASSLRFNEQFF	TRBJ2-1	NA	12	TRBV5-6
TGTGCCAGCAGCCAAGATCCCCCGCAGGGGGCCTACAATGAGCAGTTCTTC	CASSQDPPQGAYNEQFF	TRBJ2-1	TRBD1	17	TRBV4-2
TGTGCCAGCAGCTTCCCAGGGGTCCACGGGGAGCTGTTTTTT	CASSFPGVHGELFF	TRBJ2-2	NA	14	TRBV13
TGTGCCAGCAGATCAGGGACTAGCGGGGCTAACACCGGGGAGCTGTTTTTT	CASRSGTSGANTGELFF	TRBJ2-2	TRBD2	17	TRBV2
TGCGCCAGCAGCCAAGGGACAGGGTATGGCTACACCTTC	CASSQGTGYGYTF	TRBJ1-2	TRBD1	13	TRBV4-3
TGTGCCAGCCAAGCGGTGGCTAGCGGGAGGTATGAGACCCAGTACTTC	CASQAVASGRYETQYF	TRBJ2-5	TRBD2	16	TRBV5-6
TGCAGCGTTGGTTCCTGGGGGCGTCGGGGGTGGGCACTGTTTTTT	CSVGSWGRRGWALFF	TRBJ1-4	NA	15	TRBV29-1
TGCAGCGTTACCAACACCGGGACGTCAACGGCTTTCTTT	CSVTNTGTSTAFF	TRBJ1-1	NA	13	TRBV29-1
TGCGCCAGCAGCTACAGGACGGACCAACCGCGAAAACTGTTTTTT	CASSYRTDQPRKLFF	TRBJ1-4	NA	15	TRBV5-1